The rows below give T cell receptor beta chains drawn from one sample of a study of T cell clonotyping in hematopoietic cell transplantation. Using immunoSEQ multiplex PCR, the repertoire was profiled, and TCRdb retains in-frame clones only, with some absent. This table has fewer than 25,000 clones, 60% to 85% appearing once. The sequences come from peripheral blood mononuclear cells, collected before stem cell transplant. The receptor set was obtained from a man aged 55-75 years with acute myeloid leukemia. Some clones in this sample may be carry-over from other donors' samples. The CDR3 runs from the conserved cysteine through the conserved F or W. Fields, in order: J gene, clone size, V gene, D gene, CDR3 DNA, CDR3 protein. D genes are given only for firm matches. Some rows mark clone size as missing; the rest say once, few, many or name a class of expanded clone.

j_call: TRBJ2-1; clone_size: NA; v_call: TRBV7-9; d_call: TRBD2; cdr3_nt: TGTGCCAGCAGCCCAGACCGGACTAGCGGGGGCCGATGGGAGCAGTTCTTC; cdr3_aa: CASSPDRTSGGRWEQFF
j_call: TRBJ2-7; clone_size: NA; v_call: TRBV5-1; d_call: NA; cdr3_nt: TGCGCCAGCAGCCCGGATGCCTACGAGCAGTACTTC; cdr3_aa: CASSPDAYEQYF
j_call: TRBJ1-5; clone_size: NA; v_call: TRBV2; d_call: NA; cdr3_nt: TGTGCCAGCAGCGGAGAAGCCCGCTCAGCCCAGCATTTT; cdr3_aa: CASSGEARSAQHF
j_call: TRBJ1-2; clone_size: NA; v_call: TRBV7-2; d_call: NA; cdr3_nt: TGTGCCAGCAGCTTAGGAGGGTATGGCTACACCTTC; cdr3_aa: CASSLGGYGYTF
j_call: TRBJ1-2; clone_size: NA; v_call: TRBV2; d_call: TRBD1; cdr3_nt: TGTGCCAGCAGTTTCGGACAGGGCTATGGCTACACCTTC; cdr3_aa: CASSFGQGYGYTF
j_call: TRBJ2-7; clone_size: NA; v_call: TRBV30; d_call: TRBD1; cdr3_nt: TGTGCCTGGAGTGTAGGGACAGATAGCTCCTACGAGCAGTACTTC; cdr3_aa: CAWSVGTDSSYEQYF
j_call: TRBJ2-5; clone_size: NA; v_call: TRBV2; d_call: NA; cdr3_nt: TGTGCCAGCAGTGAAAATGACTTTTTAGAGACCCAGTACTTC; cdr3_aa: CASSENDFLETQYF
j_call: TRBJ2-1; clone_size: NA; v_call: TRBV7-6; d_call: NA; cdr3_nt: TGTGCCAGCAGCTTAGAAAGGGGGAGCTACAATGAGCAGTTCTTC; cdr3_aa: CASSLERGSYNEQFF
j_call: TRBJ1-2; clone_size: NA; v_call: TRBV2; d_call: NA; cdr3_nt: TGTGCCAGCAGTGCCACCGGGCCCCTTTATGGCTACACCTTC; cdr3_aa: CASSATGPLYGYTF
j_call: TRBJ2-7; clone_size: NA; v_call: TRBV10-3; d_call: NA; cdr3_nt: TGTGCCATCAGGGGGGTGGGATCCTACGAGCAGTACTTC; cdr3_aa: CAIRGVGSYEQYF
j_call: TRBJ1-6; clone_size: NA; v_call: TRBV12-5; d_call: NA; cdr3_nt: TGTGCTAGTGGTTTGGCCCGTGGCGTTAATTCACCCCTCCACTTT; cdr3_aa: CASGLARGVNSPLHF
j_call: TRBJ2-7; clone_size: once; v_call: TRBV4-1; d_call: TRBD1; cdr3_nt: TGCGCCAGCAGCCAAATACCCGGACAGGTCTCCTACGAGCAGTACTTC; cdr3_aa: CASSQIPGQVSYEQYF
j_call: TRBJ1-6; clone_size: NA; v_call: TRBV5-7; d_call: NA; cdr3_nt: TGTGCCAGCAGCTTGGCAGCTACGGAATCACCCCTCCACTTT; cdr3_aa: CASSLAATESPLHF
j_call: TRBJ2-2; clone_size: NA; v_call: TRBV7-7; d_call: NA; cdr3_nt: TGTGCCAGCAGCTTAGGAACGGCCGCCGGGGAGCTGTTTTTT; cdr3_aa: CASSLGTAAGELFF
j_call: TRBJ2-3; clone_size: once; v_call: TRBV6-4; d_call: NA; cdr3_nt: TGTGCCAGCAGTGACTCGACAGCCTCCACAGATACGCAGTATTTT; cdr3_aa: CASSDSTASTDTQYF
j_call: TRBJ2-7; clone_size: NA; v_call: TRBV2; d_call: NA; cdr3_nt: TGTGCCAGCAGTGAAACAGGGTGGGGCGAGCAGTACTTC; cdr3_aa: CASSETGWGEQYF
j_call: TRBJ1-1; clone_size: medium-sized; v_call: TRBV29-1; d_call: NA; cdr3_nt: TGCAGCGTTGTCGAGGGCAGGGGAATCACTGAAGCTTTCTTT; cdr3_aa: CSVVEGRGITEAFF
j_call: TRBJ1-4; clone_size: NA; v_call: TRBV30; d_call: NA; cdr3_nt: TGTGCCTGGAGTCTGGGGGGGCATACTAATGAAAAACTGTTTTTT; cdr3_aa: CAWSLGGHTNEKLFF
j_call: TRBJ2-7; clone_size: NA; v_call: TRBV29-1; d_call: NA; cdr3_nt: TGCAGCGTTGGGTTTGTGTACGAGCAGTACTTC; cdr3_aa: CSVGFVYEQYF
j_call: TRBJ2-3; clone_size: NA; v_call: TRBV20-1; d_call: NA; cdr3_nt: TGCAGTGCCCTCACCTTCTCCACGCAGTATTTT; cdr3_aa: CSALTFSTQYF
j_call: TRBJ2-3; clone_size: once; v_call: TRBV7-2; d_call: TRBD2; cdr3_nt: TGTGCCAGCAGCTTAGGACTAGCGAGAGATACGCAGTATTTT; cdr3_aa: CASSLGLARDTQYF
j_call: TRBJ2-5; clone_size: NA; v_call: TRBV25-1; d_call: NA; cdr3_nt: TGTGCCAGCAGTGAATTCGGGGTTGAGACCCAGTACTTC; cdr3_aa: CASSEFGVETQYF
j_call: TRBJ1-2; clone_size: few; v_call: TRBV7-9; d_call: NA; cdr3_nt: TGTGCCAGCACCGACAGCAACTATGGCTACACCTTC; cdr3_aa: CASTDSNYGYTF
j_call: TRBJ2-1; clone_size: NA; v_call: TRBV4-3; d_call: NA; cdr3_nt: TGCGCCAGCAGCCAAGACAGGGGCTACAATGAGCAGTTCTTC; cdr3_aa: CASSQDRGYNEQFF
j_call: TRBJ1-2; clone_size: NA; v_call: TRBV5-5; d_call: NA; cdr3_nt: TGTGCCAGCAGCTTGGATGACAGTAACTATGGCTACACCTTC; cdr3_aa: CASSLDDSNYGYTF
j_call: TRBJ1-5; clone_size: NA; v_call: TRBV5-1; d_call: TRBD1; cdr3_nt: TGCGCCAGCAGCTTGGAGCCGACAGGGAATAGCAATCAGCCCCAGCATTTT; cdr3_aa: CASSLEPTGNSNQPQHF
j_call: TRBJ2-7; clone_size: NA; v_call: TRBV2; d_call: TRBD2; cdr3_nt: TGTGCCAGCAGCCGGTCGGGGCTAGCGGGGCCCGAGCAGTACTTC; cdr3_aa: CASSRSGLAGPEQYF
j_call: TRBJ2-1; clone_size: NA; v_call: TRBV14; d_call: NA; cdr3_nt: TGTGCCAGCAGCCAAGGGGGGGAGCAGTTCTTC; cdr3_aa: CASSQGGEQFF
j_call: TRBJ1-6; clone_size: NA; v_call: TRBV2; d_call: NA; cdr3_nt: TGTGCCAGCAGTGCTGAGGTCGGTAATTCACCCCTCCACTTT; cdr3_aa: CASSAEVGNSPLHF
j_call: TRBJ1-4; clone_size: NA; v_call: TRBV7-2; d_call: TRBD1; cdr3_nt: TGTGCCAGCAGCTCCGGACAGGGTAGTGAAAAACTGTTTTTT; cdr3_aa: CASSSGQGSEKLFF
j_call: TRBJ2-7; clone_size: NA; v_call: TRBV12-5; d_call: NA; cdr3_nt: TGTGCTAGTGGTTTGAGCGGCTCCTACGAGCAGTACTTC; cdr3_aa: CASGLSGSYEQYF
j_call: TRBJ1-2; clone_size: few; v_call: TRBV19; d_call: TRBD1; cdr3_nt: TGTGCCAGCACGGGACAGAGGAGGGCGGGCTACACCTTC; cdr3_aa: CASTGQRRAGYTF
j_call: TRBJ2-7; clone_size: NA; v_call: TRBV5-1; d_call: NA; cdr3_nt: TGCGCCAGCAGGCGGGACAGTAACTACGAGCAGTACTTC; cdr3_aa: CASRRDSNYEQYF
j_call: TRBJ2-5; clone_size: NA; v_call: TRBV7-9; d_call: NA; cdr3_nt: TGTGCCAGCAGCTTACGCAGGGCGGATGAGACCCAGTACTTC; cdr3_aa: CASSLRRADETQYF
j_call: TRBJ1-2; clone_size: NA; v_call: TRBV6-5; d_call: NA; cdr3_nt: TGTGCCAGTTACAGGGTCGGGATCTATGGCTACACCTTC; cdr3_aa: CASYRVGIYGYTF
j_call: TRBJ2-2; clone_size: NA; v_call: TRBV7-3; d_call: NA; cdr3_nt: TGTGCCAGCAGCTGGGACCCTGGGACCGGGGAGCTGTTTTTT; cdr3_aa: CASSWDPGTGELFF
j_call: TRBJ2-7; clone_size: NA; v_call: TRBV4-1; d_call: TRBD1; cdr3_nt: TGCGCCAGCAGCCTGTGGACAGGGGGCTCATACGAGCAGTACTTC; cdr3_aa: CASSLWTGGSYEQYF
j_call: TRBJ2-7; clone_size: NA; v_call: TRBV9; d_call: NA; cdr3_nt: TGTGCCAGCAGCCCCGGGGACGCCTCCTACGAGCAGTACTTC; cdr3_aa: CASSPGDASYEQYF
j_call: TRBJ2-7; clone_size: NA; v_call: TRBV21-1; d_call: NA; cdr3_nt: TGTGCCAGCAGAGGGGGACAGGGGGCCCCCTACGAGCAGTACTTC; cdr3_aa: CASRGGQGAPYEQYF
j_call: TRBJ2-3; clone_size: once; v_call: TRBV29-1; d_call: NA; cdr3_nt: TGCAGCTCAGTGACGCGCACAGATACGCAGTATTTT; cdr3_aa: CSSVTRTDTQYF
j_call: TRBJ1-5; clone_size: NA; v_call: TRBV6-1; d_call: TRBD1; cdr3_nt: TGTGCCAGCAGTGAACTCCTCGGTAGGTCGACAGGGGGCAACAATCAGCCCCAGCATTTT; cdr3_aa: CASSELLGRSTGGNNQPQHF
j_call: TRBJ1-6; clone_size: NA; v_call: TRBV11-1; d_call: NA; cdr3_nt: TGTGCCAGCAGCTCGGACAGAACTAATTCACCCCTCCACTTT; cdr3_aa: CASSSDRTNSPLHF
j_call: TRBJ1-5; clone_size: NA; v_call: TRBV9; d_call: TRBD1; cdr3_nt: TGTGCCAGCAGCGTAGGGGCAGGGGGATATCAGCCCCAGCATTTT; cdr3_aa: CASSVGAGGYQPQHF
j_call: TRBJ1-2; clone_size: NA; v_call: TRBV9; d_call: NA; cdr3_nt: TGTGCCAGCAGCGTAGGGGGGGACTATGGCTACACCTTC; cdr3_aa: CASSVGGDYGYTF
j_call: TRBJ1-5; clone_size: NA; v_call: TRBV7-6; d_call: NA; cdr3_nt: TGTGCCAGCAGCGGGACGGGATTTCAGCCCCAGCATTTT; cdr3_aa: CASSGTGFQPQHF
j_call: TRBJ2-7; clone_size: few; v_call: TRBV7-8; d_call: NA; cdr3_nt: TGTGCCAGCACCGTCTTACGCGGGGATTACGAGCAGTACTTC; cdr3_aa: CASTVLRGDYEQYF
j_call: TRBJ1-4; clone_size: NA; v_call: TRBV9; d_call: NA; cdr3_nt: TGTGCCAGCAGCGCCAATCCCAGAGACCCAACTAATGAAAAACTGTTTTTT; cdr3_aa: CASSANPRDPTNEKLFF
j_call: TRBJ1-4; clone_size: NA; v_call: TRBV2; d_call: NA; cdr3_nt: TGTGCCAGCAGTACGGCTTCGGGGACGGATGAAAAACTGTTTTTT; cdr3_aa: CASSTASGTDEKLFF
j_call: TRBJ2-7; clone_size: NA; v_call: TRBV27; d_call: TRBD2; cdr3_nt: TGTGCCAGCAGTTTATTATGGGCTAGCGGGGTCTACGAGCAGTACTTC; cdr3_aa: CASSLLWASGVYEQYF
j_call: TRBJ2-6; clone_size: NA; v_call: TRBV13; d_call: NA; cdr3_nt: TGTGCCAGCAGCTTAGTAAACTCTGGGGCCAACGTCCTGACTTTC; cdr3_aa: CASSLVNSGANVLTF
j_call: TRBJ2-7; clone_size: NA; v_call: TRBV5-3; d_call: NA; cdr3_nt: TGTGCCAGACCGTCCGGACAGACCAACGAGCAGTACTTC; cdr3_aa: CARPSGQTNEQYF
j_call: TRBJ2-5; clone_size: NA; v_call: TRBV5-1; d_call: NA; cdr3_nt: TGCGCCAGCAGCACTCGAGGACAGGGCGGGGGAGAGACCCAGTACTTC; cdr3_aa: CASSTRGQGGGETQYF
j_call: TRBJ1-5; clone_size: NA; v_call: TRBV7-9; d_call: TRBD1; cdr3_nt: TGTGCCAGCAGCCTTAGACAGGGGGCGGAGGAGCAGCCCCAGCATTTT; cdr3_aa: CASSLRQGAEEQPQHF
j_call: TRBJ1-2; clone_size: NA; v_call: TRBV12-5; d_call: NA; cdr3_nt: TGTGCTAGTGGCCCTCACCCCGGGACGTCTATGCGATTTTTC; cdr3_aa: CASGPHPGTSMRFF
j_call: TRBJ1-1; clone_size: NA; v_call: TRBV25-1; d_call: NA; cdr3_nt: TGTGCCAGCAGTACCTGGGACACCCAATACACTGAAGCTTTCTTT; cdr3_aa: CASSTWDTQYTEAFF
j_call: TRBJ2-7; clone_size: once; v_call: TRBV7-6; d_call: NA; cdr3_nt: TGTGCCAGCAGCTTAAATCTGCGACGGGGGTCCTACGAGCAGTACTTC; cdr3_aa: CASSLNLRRGSYEQYF
j_call: TRBJ2-3; clone_size: NA; v_call: TRBV7-2; d_call: TRBD2; cdr3_nt: TGTGCCAGCAGCGTAAGACTAGCGGGGGGGACAGATACGCAGTATTTT; cdr3_aa: CASSVRLAGGTDTQYF